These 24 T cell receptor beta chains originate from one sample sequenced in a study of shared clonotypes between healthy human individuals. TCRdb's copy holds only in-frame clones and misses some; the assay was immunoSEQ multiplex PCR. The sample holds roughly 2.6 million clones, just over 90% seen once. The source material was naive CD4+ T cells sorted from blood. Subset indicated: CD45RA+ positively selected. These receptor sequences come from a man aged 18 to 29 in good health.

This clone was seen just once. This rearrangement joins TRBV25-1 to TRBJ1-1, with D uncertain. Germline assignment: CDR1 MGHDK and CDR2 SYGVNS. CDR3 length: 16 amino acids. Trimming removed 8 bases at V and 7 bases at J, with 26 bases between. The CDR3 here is CASRLGTPNDGDEAFF. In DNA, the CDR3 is TGTGCCAGCCGCTTGGGCACTCCAAACGATGGTGATGAAGCTTTCTTT.

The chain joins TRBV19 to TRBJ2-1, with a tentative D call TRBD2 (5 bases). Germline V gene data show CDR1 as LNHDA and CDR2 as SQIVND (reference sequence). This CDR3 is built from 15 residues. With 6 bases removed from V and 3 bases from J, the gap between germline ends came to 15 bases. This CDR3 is CASSQEAWLYNEQFF. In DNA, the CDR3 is TGTGCCAGTAGCCAGGAGGCCTGGCTCTACAATGAGCAGTTCTTC.

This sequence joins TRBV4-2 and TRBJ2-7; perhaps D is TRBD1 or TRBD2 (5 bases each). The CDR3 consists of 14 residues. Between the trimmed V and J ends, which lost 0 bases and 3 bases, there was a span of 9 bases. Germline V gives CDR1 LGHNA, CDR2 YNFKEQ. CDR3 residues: CASSQDSGRYEQYF. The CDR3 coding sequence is TGTGCCAGCAGCCAAGATTCGGGGCGCTACGAGCAGTACTTC.

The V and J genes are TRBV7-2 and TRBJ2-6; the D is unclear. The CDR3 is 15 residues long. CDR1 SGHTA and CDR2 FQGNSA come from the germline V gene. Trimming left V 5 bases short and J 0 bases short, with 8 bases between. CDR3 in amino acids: CASSLIYSGANVLTF. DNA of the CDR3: TGTGCCAGCAGCCTCATTTACTCTGGGGCCAACGTCCTGACTTTC.

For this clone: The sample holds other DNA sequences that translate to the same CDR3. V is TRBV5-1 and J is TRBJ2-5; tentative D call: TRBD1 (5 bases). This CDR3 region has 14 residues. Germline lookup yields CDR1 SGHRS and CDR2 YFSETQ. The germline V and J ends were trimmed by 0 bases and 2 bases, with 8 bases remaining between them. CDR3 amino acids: CASSLAQGQETQYF. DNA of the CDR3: TGCGCCAGCAGCTTGGCGCAGGGTCAAGAGACCCAGTACTTC.

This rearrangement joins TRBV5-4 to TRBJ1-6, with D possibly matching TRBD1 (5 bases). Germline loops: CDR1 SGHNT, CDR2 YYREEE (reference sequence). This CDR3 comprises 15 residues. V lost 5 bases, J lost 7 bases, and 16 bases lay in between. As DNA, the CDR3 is TGTGCCAGCAGGTCGGGAGGGGATTGGAATTCACCCCTCCACTTT. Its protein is CASRSGGDWNSPLHF.

The CDR3 DNA sequence: TGTGCCAGCAGTCCGACACCGGGGGGGCGGGCCAAAAACATTCAGTACTTC. Translating gives CASSPTPGGRAKNIQYF. This sequence joins TRBV27 and TRBJ2-4, with 8 positions matching TRBD2. Germline V lookup: CDR1 MNHEY, CDR2 SMNVEV (reference sequence). V lost 5 bases to trimming and J lost 1 base; unmatched junction nucleotides: 10. The CDR3 totals 17 residues.

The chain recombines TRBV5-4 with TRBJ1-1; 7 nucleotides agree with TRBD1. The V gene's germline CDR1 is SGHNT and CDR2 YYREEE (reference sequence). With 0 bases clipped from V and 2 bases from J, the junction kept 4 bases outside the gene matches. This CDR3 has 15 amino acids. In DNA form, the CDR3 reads TGTGCCAGCAGCTTGGATGACAGGGTCAACACTGAAGCTTTCTTT. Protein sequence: CASSLDDRVNTEAFF.

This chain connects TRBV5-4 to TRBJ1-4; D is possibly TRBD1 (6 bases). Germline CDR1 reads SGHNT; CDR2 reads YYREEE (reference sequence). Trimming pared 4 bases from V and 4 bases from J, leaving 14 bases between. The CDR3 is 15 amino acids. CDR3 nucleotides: TGTGCCAGCAGCCCAACCGTAGGGGGTAATGAAAAACTGTTTTTT. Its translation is CASSPTVGGNEKLFF.

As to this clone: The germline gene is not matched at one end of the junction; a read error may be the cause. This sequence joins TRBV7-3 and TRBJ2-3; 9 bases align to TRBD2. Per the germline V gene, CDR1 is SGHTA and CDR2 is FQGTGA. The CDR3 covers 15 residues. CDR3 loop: CASTLAGVSTDTQYF. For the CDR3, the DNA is TGTGCCAGCACCTTAGCGGGGGTCTCCACAGATACGCAGTATTTT.

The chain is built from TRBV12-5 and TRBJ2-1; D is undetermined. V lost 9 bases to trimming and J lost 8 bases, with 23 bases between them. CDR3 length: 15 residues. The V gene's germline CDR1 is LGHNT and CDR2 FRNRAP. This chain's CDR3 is CASLQWDAFKDEQFF. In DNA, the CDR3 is TGTGCTAGCCTACAGTGGGATGCCTTTAAGGATGAGCAGTTCTTC.

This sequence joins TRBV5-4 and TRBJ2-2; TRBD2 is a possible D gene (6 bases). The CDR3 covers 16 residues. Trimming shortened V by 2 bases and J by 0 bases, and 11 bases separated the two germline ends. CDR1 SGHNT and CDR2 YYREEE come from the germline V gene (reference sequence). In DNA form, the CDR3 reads TGTGCCAGCAGCTTCGCGGGATTGACGAACACCGGGGAGCTGTTTTTT. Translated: CASSFAGLTNTGELFF.

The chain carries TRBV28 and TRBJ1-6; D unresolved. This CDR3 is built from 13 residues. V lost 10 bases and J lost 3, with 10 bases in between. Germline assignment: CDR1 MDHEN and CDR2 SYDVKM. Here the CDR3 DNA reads TGTGCCAACCGGGAGAACTATAATTCACCCCTCCACTTT. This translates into CANRENYNSPLHF.

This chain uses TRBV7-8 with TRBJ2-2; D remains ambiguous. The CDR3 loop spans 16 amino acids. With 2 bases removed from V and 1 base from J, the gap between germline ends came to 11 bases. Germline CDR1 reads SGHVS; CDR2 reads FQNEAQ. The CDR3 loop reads CASSLIRRENTGELFF. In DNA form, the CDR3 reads TGTGCCAGCAGCTTAATAAGAAGGGAGAACACCGGGGAGCTGTTTTTT.

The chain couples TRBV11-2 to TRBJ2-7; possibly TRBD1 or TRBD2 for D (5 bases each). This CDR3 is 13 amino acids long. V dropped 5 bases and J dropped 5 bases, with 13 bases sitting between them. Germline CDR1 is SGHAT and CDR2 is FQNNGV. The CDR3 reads CASSPPGANEQYF. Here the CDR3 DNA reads TGTGCCAGCAGCCCCCCCGGGGCGAACGAGCAGTACTTC. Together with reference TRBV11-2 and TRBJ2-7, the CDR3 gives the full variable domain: EAGVAQSPRYKIIEKRQSVAFWCNPISGHATLYWYQQILGQGPKLLIQFQNNGVVDDSQLPKDRFSAERLKGVDSTLKIQPAKLEDSAVYLCASSPPGANEQYFGPGTRLTVT.

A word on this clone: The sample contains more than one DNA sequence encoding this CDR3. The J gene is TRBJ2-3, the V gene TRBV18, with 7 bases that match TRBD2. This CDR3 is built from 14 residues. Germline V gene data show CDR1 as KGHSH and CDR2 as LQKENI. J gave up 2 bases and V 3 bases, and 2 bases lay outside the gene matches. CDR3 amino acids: CASSPGGNTDTQYF. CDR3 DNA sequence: TGTGCCAGCTCACCCGGGGGGAACACAGATACGCAGTATTTT.

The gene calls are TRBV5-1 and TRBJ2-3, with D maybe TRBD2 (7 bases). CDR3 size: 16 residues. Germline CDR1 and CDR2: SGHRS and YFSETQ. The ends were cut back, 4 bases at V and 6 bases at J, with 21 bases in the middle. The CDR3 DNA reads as TGCGCCAGCAGCCCTGGGGGGGCTTGGAGTGCGGATACGCAGTATTTT. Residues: CASSPGGAWSADTQYF.

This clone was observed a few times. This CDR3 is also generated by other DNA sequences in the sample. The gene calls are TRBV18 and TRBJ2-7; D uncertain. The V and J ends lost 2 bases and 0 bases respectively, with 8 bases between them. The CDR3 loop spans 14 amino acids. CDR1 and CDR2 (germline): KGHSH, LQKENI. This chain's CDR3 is CASSPSAGSYEQYF. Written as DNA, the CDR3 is TGTGCCAGCTCACCATCCGCCGGCTCCTACGAGCAGTACTTC.

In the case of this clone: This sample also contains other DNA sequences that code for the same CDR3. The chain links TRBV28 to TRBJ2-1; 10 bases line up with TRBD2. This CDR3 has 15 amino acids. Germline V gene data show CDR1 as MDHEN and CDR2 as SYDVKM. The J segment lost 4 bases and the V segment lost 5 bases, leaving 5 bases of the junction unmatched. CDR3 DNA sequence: TGTGCCAGCAGTCCCAGACTAGCGGGTTACAATGAGCAGTTCTTC. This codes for CASSPRLAGYNEQFF.

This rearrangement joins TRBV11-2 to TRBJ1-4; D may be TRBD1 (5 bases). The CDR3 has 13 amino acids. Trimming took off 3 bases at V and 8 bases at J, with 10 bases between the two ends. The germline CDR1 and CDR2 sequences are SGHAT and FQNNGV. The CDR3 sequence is CASSFGTAEKLFF. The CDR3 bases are TGTGCCAGCAGCTTTGGGACCGCGGAAAAACTGTTTTTT.

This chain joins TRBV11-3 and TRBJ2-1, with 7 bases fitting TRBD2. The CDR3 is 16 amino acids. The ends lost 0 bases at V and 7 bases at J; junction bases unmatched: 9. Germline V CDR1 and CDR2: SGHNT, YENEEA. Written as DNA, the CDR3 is TGTGCCAGCAGCTTAGACTCCGGGGCCGGGAGGAATGAGCAGTTCTTC. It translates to CASSLDSGAGRNEQFF.

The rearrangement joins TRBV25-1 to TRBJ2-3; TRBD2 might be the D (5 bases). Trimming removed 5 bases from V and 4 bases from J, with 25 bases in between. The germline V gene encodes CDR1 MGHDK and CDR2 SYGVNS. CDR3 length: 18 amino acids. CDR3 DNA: TGTGCCAGCAGTCTAGGGCTAGCTGGCAAGGGATTTGCAGATACGCAGTATTTT. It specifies CASSLGLAGKGFADTQYF.

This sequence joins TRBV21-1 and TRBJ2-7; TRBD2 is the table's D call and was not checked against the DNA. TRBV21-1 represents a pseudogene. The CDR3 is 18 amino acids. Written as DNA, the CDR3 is TGTGCCAGCAGCAAAGTGACGAGACTAGCGGGGCATGCGTACGAGCAGTACTTC. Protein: CASSKVTRLAGHAYEQYF.

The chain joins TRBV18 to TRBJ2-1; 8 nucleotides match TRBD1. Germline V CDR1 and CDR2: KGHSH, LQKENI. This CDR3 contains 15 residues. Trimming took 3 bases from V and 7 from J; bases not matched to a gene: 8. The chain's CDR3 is CASSPKGTGPNEQFF. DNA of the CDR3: TGTGCCAGCTCACCGAAGGGGACAGGTCCGAATGAGCAGTTCTTC.